The present T cell receptor beta chain was sequenced within a study of metastatic and nonmetastatic thyroid tumors. Overall study: Malignant thyroid and benign thyroid patients provided blood and tumor or nodule tissue whose repertoires were compared. General observations from the study: Versus benign nodules, malignant thyroid tumors reportedly had significantly higher TCR beta diversity, in blood and tumor.

CDR1 and CDR2 (germline): SGHTA, FQGNSA. CDR3 length: 14 amino acids. The V gene end was trimmed by 3 bases and the J gene end by 5 bases; junction bases not matched to a gene: 6. Thyroid surgery was performed in patients who had received no treatment beforehand. By share of the sample, this clone is medium-sized. What it binds is unknown. In the original workflow: Between-group CDR3 differences, defined by clinicopathological status, yielded a distant-metastasis classifier for papillary thyroid cancer. TCRdb reprocessed the PCR reads via MiXCR. In this record, the V and J calls reflect TCRdb's handling and not the investigators' own analysis. Here the sample spans roughly 13,000 clones, under 30% being singletons.

The V and J genes are TRBV7-2 and TRBJ2-7, with 8 bases matching TRBD1. Sequencing was performed on tumor tissue. The source is a female donor with papillary thyroid cancer or a benign thyroid nodule (not recorded which). Some clones in this sample may be carry-over from other donors' samples. In DNA, the CDR3 is TGTGCCAGCAGCTTGGACAGGGATACCCACGAGCAGTACTTC. As protein: CASSLDRDTHEQYF.